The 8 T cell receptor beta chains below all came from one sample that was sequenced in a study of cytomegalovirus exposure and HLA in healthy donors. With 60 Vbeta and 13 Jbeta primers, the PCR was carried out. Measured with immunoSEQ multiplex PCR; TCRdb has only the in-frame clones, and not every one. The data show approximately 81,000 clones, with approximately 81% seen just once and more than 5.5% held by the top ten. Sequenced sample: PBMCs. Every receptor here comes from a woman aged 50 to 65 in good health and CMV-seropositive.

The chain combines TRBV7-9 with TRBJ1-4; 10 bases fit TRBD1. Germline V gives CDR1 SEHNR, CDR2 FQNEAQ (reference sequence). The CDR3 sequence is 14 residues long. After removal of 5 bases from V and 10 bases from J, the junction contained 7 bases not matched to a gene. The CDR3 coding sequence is TGTGCCAGCAGCCAAGGACAGGGGGGTGGAAAACTGTTTTTT. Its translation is CASSQGQGGGKLFF.

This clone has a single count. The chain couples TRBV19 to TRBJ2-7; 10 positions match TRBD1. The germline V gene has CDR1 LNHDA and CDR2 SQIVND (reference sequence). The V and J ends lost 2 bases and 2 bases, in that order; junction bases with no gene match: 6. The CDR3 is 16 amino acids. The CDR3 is CASSIRDRGSPYEQYF. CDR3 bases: TGTGCCAGTAGTATACGGGACAGGGGAAGCCCCTACGAGCAGTACTTC.

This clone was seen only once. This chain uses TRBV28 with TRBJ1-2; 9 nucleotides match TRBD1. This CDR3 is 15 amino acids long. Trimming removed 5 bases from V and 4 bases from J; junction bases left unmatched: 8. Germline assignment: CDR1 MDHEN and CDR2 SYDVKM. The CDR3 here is CASSRPGQGGYGYTF. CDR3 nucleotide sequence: TGTGCCAGCAGTCGCCCGGGACAGGGCGGCTATGGCTACACCTTC.

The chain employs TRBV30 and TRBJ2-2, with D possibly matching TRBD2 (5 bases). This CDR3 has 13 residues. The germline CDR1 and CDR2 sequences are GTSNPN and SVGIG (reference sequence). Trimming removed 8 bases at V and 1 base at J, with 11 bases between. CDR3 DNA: TGTGCCCCCCGGACTCGGAACACCGGGGAGCTGTTTTTT. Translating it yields CAPRTRNTGELFF.

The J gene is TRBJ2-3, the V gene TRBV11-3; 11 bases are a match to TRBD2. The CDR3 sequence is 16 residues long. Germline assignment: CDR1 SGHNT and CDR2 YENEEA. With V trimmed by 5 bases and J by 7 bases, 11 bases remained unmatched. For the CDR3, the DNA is TGTGCCAGCAGCCTGCTTAGCGGGAGGGCCGGGAATACGCAGTATTTT. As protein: CASSLLSGRAGNTQYF.

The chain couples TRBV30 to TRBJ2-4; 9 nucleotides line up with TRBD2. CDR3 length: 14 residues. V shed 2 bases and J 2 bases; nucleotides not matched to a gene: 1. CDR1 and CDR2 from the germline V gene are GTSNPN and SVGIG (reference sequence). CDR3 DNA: TGTGCCTGGAGTCTAGCGGGAACCAAAAACATTCAGTACTTC. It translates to CAWSLAGTKNIQYF.

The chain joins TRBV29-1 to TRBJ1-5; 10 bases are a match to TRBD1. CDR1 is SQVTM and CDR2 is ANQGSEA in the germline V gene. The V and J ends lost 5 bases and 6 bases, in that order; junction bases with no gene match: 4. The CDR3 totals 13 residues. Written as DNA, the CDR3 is TGCAGCGTTACAGGGGACAGGGGTCAGCCCCAGCATTTT. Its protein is CSVTGDRGQPQHF. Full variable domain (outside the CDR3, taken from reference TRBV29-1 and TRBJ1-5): SAVISQKPSRDICQRGTSLTIQCQVDSQVTMMFWYRQQPGQSLTLIATANQGSEATYESGFVIDKFPISRPNLTFSTLTVSNMSPEDSSIYLCSVTGDRGQPQHFGDGTRLSIL.

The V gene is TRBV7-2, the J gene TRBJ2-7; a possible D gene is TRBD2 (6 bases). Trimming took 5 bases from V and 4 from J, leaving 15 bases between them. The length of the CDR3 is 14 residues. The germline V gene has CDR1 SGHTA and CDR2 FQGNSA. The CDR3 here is CASSAGPSLYEQYF. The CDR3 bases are TGTGCCAGCAGCGCGGGACCAAGTTTGTACGAGCAGTACTTC. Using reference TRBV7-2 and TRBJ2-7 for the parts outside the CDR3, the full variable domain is GAGVSQSPSNKVTEKGKDVELRCDPISGHTALYWYRQSLGQGLEFLIYFQGNSAPDKSGLPSDRFSAERTGGSVSTLTIQRTQQEDSAVYLCASSAGPSLYEQYFGPGTRLTVT.